The 29 T cell receptor beta chains given below trace back to one sample, sequenced in a study of T-cell reconstitution after alpha-beta-depleted transplantation in children. The TCRbeta library was prepared with unique molecular identifiers. TCRdb passed the PCR reads through MiXCR, listing each CDR3 protein once. The sample has about 150,000 distinct CDR3 sequences, 11% seen once. The sample consisted of PBMCs, taken before TCRalphabeta/CD19-depleted stem cell transplant. The receptor set was obtained from a boy aged 2 to 9 with acute myeloid leukemia, due to receive a stem cell transplant.

This CDR3 is CASSDGWGNEQFF. CDR3 nucleotide sequence: TGTGCCAGCAGTGATGGGTGGGGCAATGAGCAGTTCTTC. The chain joins TRBV2 to TRBJ2-1; D is unclear. The V gene lost 3 bases and the J gene lost 6 bases, with 9 bases spanning the gap. The CDR3 extends over 13 amino acids. Germline CDR1 and CDR2: SNHLY and FYNNEI.

This clonotype was found many times. The chain couples TRBV7-3 to TRBJ2-2; TRBD1 matches 9 bases. The CDR3 loop spans 17 amino acids. Per the germline V gene, CDR1 is SGHTA and CDR2 is FQGTGA. The V gene end was trimmed by 0 bases and the J gene end by 5 bases; junction bases not matched to a gene: 7. This CDR3 is CASSLTGTGPVTGELFF. The CDR3 region has the DNA TGTGCCAGCAGCTTAACCGGGACAGGGCCCGTAACCGGGGAGCTGTTTTTT. The entire variable domain, with the rest obtained from reference TRBV7-3 and TRBJ2-2, is as follows: GAGVSQTPSNKVTEKGKYVELRCDPISGHTALYWYRQSLGQGPEFLIYFQGTGAADDSGLPNDRFFAVRPEGSVSTLKIQRTERGDSAVYLCASSLTGTGPVTGELFFGEGSRLTVL.

This clonotype was seen repeatedly, ten times or more. The V gene is TRBV15, the J gene TRBJ1-4, with 8 bases aligning to TRBD1. The germline gives CDR1 LNHNV, CDR2 YYDKDF (reference sequence). V dropped 0 bases and J dropped 6; count of bases not matched to a gene: 6. The CDR3 extends over 16 amino acids. CDR3 nucleotide sequence: TGTGCCACCAGCAGAGACCCCGGGACAGGACATGAAAAACTGTTTTTT. It is translated as CATSRDPGTGHEKLFF.

This clonotype was counted ten times or more. This sequence joins TRBV7-2 and TRBJ2-1; D unresolved. This CDR3 region has 17 residues. V lost 0 bases and J 0 bases, leaving 12 bases between the germline ends. From germline, CDR1 is SGHTA and CDR2 FQGNSA. The CDR3 region has the DNA TGTGCCAGCAGCTTAGCGGTTGGTGCGGTCTCCTACAATGAGCAGTTCTTC. It specifies CASSLAVGAVSYNEQFF.

This clonotype has a count of ten or more. The chain carries TRBV5-1 and TRBJ2-2; 7 nucleotides agree with TRBD1. The V gene end was trimmed by 2 bases and the J gene end by 7 bases; junction bases not matched to a gene: 2. From germline, CDR1 is SGHRS and CDR2 YFSETQ. This CDR3 is built from 13 residues. The DNA for the CDR3 is TGCGCCAGCAGCTTTGACAGGGTCGGGGAGCTGTTTTTT. Amino acid sequence: CASSFDRVGELFF.

This clonotype was counted at least ten times. J is TRBJ2-1 and V is TRBV20-1, with TRBD2 as a possible D gene (6 bases). V lost 0 bases and J lost 7, with 13 bases in between. CDR1 and CDR2 (germline): DFQATT, SNEGSKA (reference sequence). The CDR3 has 14 residues. Written as DNA, the CDR3 is TGCAGTGCTAGAGATCCTCTAGCGCCTAATGAGCAGTTCTTC. As protein: CSARDPLAPNEQFF.

This clonotype occurred many times. The V call is TRBV6-2 or TRBV6-3, the J call TRBJ1-1, with 8 bases aligning to TRBD1. V lost 6 bases to trimming and J lost 0 bases; unmatched junction nucleotides: 12. Germline V gives CDR1 MNHEY, CDR2 SVGEGT. The CDR3 loop spans 17 amino acids. CDR3 sequence (DNA): TGTGCCAGCAGAAGAGGACAGGGTGTTTCCATGAACACTGAAGCTTTCTTT. Its protein is CASRRGQGVSMNTEAFF.

This clonotype was detected ten times or more. The chain joins TRBV27 to TRBJ2-3, with D possibly being TRBD2 (6 bases). The V gene's germline CDR1 is MNHEY and CDR2 SMNVEV (reference sequence). The CDR3 spans 12 residues. V was cut by 6 bases and J by 4 bases, with 8 bases left in between. Here the CDR3 reads CASRRGADTQYF. The DNA for the CDR3 is TGTGCCAGCAGACGCGGGGCAGATACGCAGTATTTT.

This clonotype was picked up many times. The genes are TRBV4-1 and TRBJ2-1, with 9 bases aligning to TRBD1. The CDR3 has 15 amino acids. CDR1 and CDR2 (germline): MGHRA, YSYEKL. The J segment lost 7 bases and the V segment lost 0 bases, leaving 4 bases of the junction unmatched. The CDR3 protein is CASSQEGTGYNEQFF. In DNA form, the CDR3 reads TGCGCCAGCAGCCAAGAAGGGACAGGGTATAATGAGCAGTTCTTC.

This clonotype was found many times. The chain joins TRBV20-1 to TRBJ2-7; possibly TRBD1 for D (5 bases). The V end was cut by 2 bases, the J end by 6 bases, with 17 bases between. CDR3 size: 14 residues. Germline values: CDR1 DFQATT, CDR2 SNEGSKA (reference sequence). The CDR3 sequence: CSARPDSFTGEQYF. In DNA form, the CDR3 reads TGCAGTGCTAGACCTGACAGCTTTACGGGCGAGCAGTACTTC.

This clonotype was seen repeatedly, ten times or more. The chain links TRBV28 to TRBJ1-6; D may be TRBD1 (6 bases). The CDR3 extends over 15 amino acids. The V gene's germline CDR1 is MDHEN and CDR2 SYDVKM. V lost 7 bases to trimming and J lost 6 bases, with 16 bases between them. CDR3 amino acids: CASIPQDRFNSPLHF. The CDR3 coding sequence is TGTGCCAGCATCCCCCAGGACAGATTTAATTCACCCCTCCACTTT.

There are many counts of this clonotype. This chain connects TRBV7-3 to TRBJ2-7; D is unresolved. V was pared by 6 bases and J by 1 base, with 16 bases between. The CDR3 has 15 residues. Germline CDR1 and CDR2: SGHTA and FQGTGA. This CDR3 is CASSPTASESYEQYV. CDR3 in DNA: TGTGCCAGCAGTCCTACAGCCTCTGAGTCCTACGAGCAGTACGTC.

This clonotype was observed many times. This rearrangement joins TRBV5-6 to TRBJ1-1; no definite D call. The germline CDR1 and CDR2 sequences are SGHDT and YYEEEE. V was cut by 0 bases and J by 1 base, with 4 bases left in between. This CDR3 comprises 13 residues. The CDR3 DNA sequence: TGTGCCAGCAGCTTGGGTGAGAACACTGAAGCTTTCTTT. Its translation is CASSLGENTEAFF.

This clonotype occurred many times. This chain connects TRBV12-3 or TRBV12-4 to TRBJ2-3, with no clear D. The ends were cut back, 1 base at V and 2 bases at J, with 10 bases in the middle. This CDR3 contains 15 residues. CDR3 in DNA: TGTGCCAGCAGTTTAGGGGGTCGGGTCACAGATACGCAGTATTTT. Its protein product is CASSLGGRVTDTQYF.

This clonotype has ten or more counts. This sequence joins TRBV20-1 and TRBJ1-5, with a tentative D call TRBD1 (6 bases). The CDR3 contains 14 residues. The V and J ends lost 6 bases and 7 bases respectively, with 19 bases between them. Germline CDR1 is DFQATT and CDR2 is SNEGSKA (reference sequence). CDR3 loop: CSANIGGQGQPQHF. CDR3 in DNA: TGCAGTGCCAATATAGGGGGGCAGGGACAGCCCCAGCATTTT.

This clonotype was observed many times. V gene TRBV15 combines with J gene TRBJ1-1; D is perhaps TRBD1 (6 bases). CDR1 is LNHNV and CDR2 is YYDKDF in the germline V gene (reference sequence). The CDR3 consists of 11 residues. The germline V and J ends were trimmed by 5 bases and 11 bases, with 12 bases remaining between them. CDR3 DNA sequence: TGTGCCACCAGCGCGACAGGCTTCGCTTTCTTT. Its translation: CATSATGFAFF.

This clonotype was seen ten or more times. CDR3 sequence reads: CASSYGVADTQYF. The CDR3 DNA follows: TGTGCCAGCAGTTACGGGGTAGCAGATACGCAGTATTTT. J is TRBJ2-3 and V is TRBV12-3 or TRBV12-4; perhaps TRBD2 as D (5 bases). The germline V and J ends were trimmed by 4 bases and 4 bases, with 9 bases remaining between them. The CDR3 is 13 amino acids.

Of note for this clonotype: Just one base apart from a much larger clone, this may be a read error. V gene TRBV20-1 combines with J gene TRBJ2-3; 13 nucleotides agree with TRBD2. The germline CDR1 and CDR2 sequences are DFQATT and SNEGSKA (reference sequence). The CDR3 loop spans 14 amino acids. The CDR3 region is CCWTSGGKSDTQYF. The CDR3 DNA reads as TGCTGCTGGACTAGCGGGGGAAAGTCAGATACGCAGTATTTT.

This clonotype was detected ten times or more. Its ends do not fully match the called genes, so a read error is possible. The V call is TRBV5-1, the J call TRBJ2-3, with TRBD1 as a possible D gene (6 bases). The CDR3 loop spans 13 amino acids. Per the germline V gene, CDR1 is SGHRS and CDR2 is YFSETQ. CDR3 sequence reads: CAGSAQGTDTQYF. In DNA form, the CDR3 reads TGCGCCGGCAGCGCCCAGGGGACAGATACGCAGTATTTT.

This clonotype was counted many times. The rearrangement joins TRBV4-1 to TRBJ2-2, with 7 bases lining up with TRBD1. The J segment lost 5 bases and the V segment lost 1 base, leaving 7 bases of the junction unmatched. Germline lookup yields CDR1 MGHRA and CDR2 YSYEKL. CDR3 length: 16 residues. The CDR3 here is CASSQAQGVGTGELFF. CDR3 bases: TGCGCCAGCAGCCAAGCGCAGGGGGTAGGGACCGGGGAGCTGTTTTTT.

This clonotype has at least ten counts. The V and J genes are TRBV5-1 and TRBJ2-1; 8 bases fit TRBD2. CDR1 is SGHRS, CDR2 YFSETQ, per germline. This CDR3 region has 14 residues. V shed 4 bases and J 3 bases; nucleotides not matched to a gene: 3. CDR3 loop: CASSPAGDYNEQFF. The DNA for the CDR3 is TGCGCCAGCAGCCCAGCGGGAGACTACAATGAGCAGTTCTTC.

This clonotype has ten or more counts. The CDR3 DNA reads as TGTGCCAGCAGTCTCTCTAGCGGTACCTACGAGCAGTACTTC. Protein: CASSLSSGTYEQYF. V gene TRBV7-9 combines with J gene TRBJ2-7; 7 bases line up with TRBD2. Germline-derived CDR1 and CDR2 are SEHNR and FQNEAQ (reference sequence). The CDR3 runs 14 residues. After removal of 6 bases from V and 2 bases from J, the junction contained 7 bases not matched to a gene.

This clonotype was counted at least ten times. This sequence joins TRBV6-1 and TRBJ1-3; a possible D gene is TRBD1 (6 bases). Deletions cut 6 bases from V and 4 bases from J, with 16 bases between. The CDR3 length is 15 residues. Germline V CDR1 and CDR2: MNHNS, SASEGT. CDR3 sequence (DNA): TGTGCCAGCAGCCTCTGGGGGGGGCTCGGAAACACCATATATTTT. Its protein product is CASSLWGGLGNTIYF.

This clonotype was counted at least ten times. This chain connects TRBV6-1 to TRBJ1-2; 7 bases match TRBD1. The CDR3 sequence is 13 residues long. Per the germline V gene, CDR1 is MNHNS and CDR2 is SASEGT. The V gene end was trimmed by 4 bases and the J gene end by 5 bases; junction bases not matched to a gene: 4. The CDR3, as DNA: TGTGCCAGCAGTGTTCAGGGGGGGTATGGCTACACCTTC. Translated: CASSVQGGYGYTF.

This clonotype appeared once. The chain combines TRBV20-1 with TRBJ1-1; 9 bases are shared with TRBD1. The CDR3 consists of 16 residues. The J segment lost 1 base and the V segment lost 5 bases, leaving 11 bases of the junction unmatched. The germline V gene encodes CDR1 DFQATT and CDR2 SNEGSKA (reference sequence). The CDR3 region is CSAWDRARRGNTEAFF. Here the CDR3 DNA reads TGCAGTGCTTGGGACAGGGCCCGACGGGGGAACACTGAAGCTTTCTTT.

There are many counts of this clonotype. CDR3 protein: CASSLGQGGDEQYF. The CDR3 DNA follows: TGCGCCAGCAGCCTGGGACAGGGTGGGGACGAGCAGTACTTC. The chain joins TRBV5-1 to TRBJ2-7, with 9 bases fitting TRBD1. This CDR3 is built from 14 residues. V shed 4 bases, J shed 5 bases, and the junction held 7 bases outside the gene matches. Germline loops: CDR1 SGHRS, CDR2 YFSETQ.

Many counts were recorded for this clonotype. This sequence joins TRBV6-2 or TRBV6-3 and TRBJ2-3, with a possible D match to TRBD2 (6 bases). Trimming pared 4 bases from V and 1 base from J, leaving 12 bases between. The length of the CDR3 is 15 residues. Germline V gene sequence: CDR1 MNHEY, CDR2 SVGEGT. This chain's CDR3 is CASSSHSGGTDTQYF. The CDR3 DNA follows: TGTGCCAGCAGTTCCCACTCGGGAGGCACAGATACGCAGTATTTT.

This clonotype was observed many times. The chain couples TRBV2 to TRBJ1-5; 7 bases agree with TRBD1. This CDR3 has 12 residues. Trimming cost V 6 bases and J 9 bases; bases outside gene matches: 5. CDR1 and CDR2 (germline): SNHLY, FYNNEI. DNA of the CDR3: TGTGCCAGCAGAGGGACAGAGGGGCCCCAGCATTTT. Its protein product is CASRGTEGPQHF. The entire variable domain, with the rest obtained from reference TRBV2 and TRBJ1-5, is as follows: EPEVTQTPSHQVTQMGQEVILRCVPISNHLYFYWYRQILGQKVEFLVSFYNNEISEKSEIFDDQFSVERPDGSNFTLKIRSTKLEDSAMYFCASRGTEGPQHFGDGTRLSIL.

This clonotype was detected ten times or more. This chain uses TRBV2 with TRBJ2-1; 8 positions agree with TRBD1. Germline V gene lookup returns CDR1 SNHLY and CDR2 FYNNEI. The CDR3 consists of 14 residues. The junction had 6 bases not matched to a gene; V was cut back by 5 bases and J by 6 bases. This chain's CDR3 is CASSNWTGRNEQFF. CDR3 DNA sequence: TGTGCCAGCAGTAACTGGACAGGGCGCAATGAGCAGTTCTTC.